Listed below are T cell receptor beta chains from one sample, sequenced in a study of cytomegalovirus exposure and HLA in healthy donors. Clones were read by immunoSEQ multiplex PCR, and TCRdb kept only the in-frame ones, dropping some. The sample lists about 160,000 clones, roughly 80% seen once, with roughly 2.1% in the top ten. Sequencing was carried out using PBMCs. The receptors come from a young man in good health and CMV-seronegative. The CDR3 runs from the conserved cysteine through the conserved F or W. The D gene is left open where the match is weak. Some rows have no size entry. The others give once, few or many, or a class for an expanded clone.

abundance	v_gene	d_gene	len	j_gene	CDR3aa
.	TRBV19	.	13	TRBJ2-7	CASSPSSSYEQYF
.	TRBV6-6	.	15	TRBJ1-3	CASRRGGGPGNTIYF
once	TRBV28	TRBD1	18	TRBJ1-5	CASSYPPPGQGSNQPQHF
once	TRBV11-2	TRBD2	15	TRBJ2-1	CASSFGAGGRNEQFF
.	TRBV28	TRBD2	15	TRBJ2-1	CASSRLAGGSNEQFF
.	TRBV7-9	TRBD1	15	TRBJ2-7	CSSSIGQGASYEQYF
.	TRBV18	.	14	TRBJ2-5	CASSSSGSQETQYF
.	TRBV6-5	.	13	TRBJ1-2	CAVGTRGGYGYTF
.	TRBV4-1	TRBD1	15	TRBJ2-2	CASSARTGHTGELFF
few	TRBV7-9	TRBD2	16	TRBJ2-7	CASSSPTSGSDYEQYF
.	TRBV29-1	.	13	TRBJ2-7	CSVRMAGFYEQYF
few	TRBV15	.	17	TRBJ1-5	CATSRDSGTRINQPQHF
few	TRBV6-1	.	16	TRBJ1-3	CASSEGAGDSGNTIYF
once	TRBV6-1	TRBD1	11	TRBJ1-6	CASTEQGKLHF
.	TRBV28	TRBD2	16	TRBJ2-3	CASTLGLAGGRDTQYF
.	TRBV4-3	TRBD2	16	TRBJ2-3	CASSQALAGGTDTQYF
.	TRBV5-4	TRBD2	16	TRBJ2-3	CASSLVLAASTDTQYF
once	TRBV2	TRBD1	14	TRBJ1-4	CASTRQGQGEKLFF
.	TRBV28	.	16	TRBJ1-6	CASSLGGSSYNSPLHF
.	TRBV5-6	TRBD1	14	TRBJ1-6	CASSAGTGDAPLHF
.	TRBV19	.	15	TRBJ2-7	CASSIVQGNSYEQYF
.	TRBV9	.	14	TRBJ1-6	CASSGDIYNSPLHF
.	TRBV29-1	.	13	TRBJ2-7	CSVRPGESYEQYF
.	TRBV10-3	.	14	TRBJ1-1	CAISDGSGNTEAFF